The following is a T cell receptor beta chain sequence with its context. The sample originates from a study of shared clonotypes between healthy human individuals. The repertoire was sequenced with immunoSEQ multiplex PCR; TCRdb's copy has only in-frame clones and lacks some. The table includes roughly 700,000 clones, roughly 87% detected once. The germline V gene encodes CDR1 SQVTM and CDR2 ANQGSEA. The CDR3 loop spans 12 amino acids. Trimming shortened V by 6 bases and J by 6 bases, and 12 bases separated the two germline ends. Sequencing used memory CD8+ T cells from PBMCs. Subset specified: CD45RO+ cells pooled with CCR7-negative TemRA cells. This clonotype was obtained from a young man in good health. Some clones in this sample may be carry-over from other donors' samples. The genes are TRBV29-1 and TRBJ2-1; tentative D call: TRBD1 (6 bases). CDR3 residues: CSVAQGGNEQFF. The CDR3 DNA is TGCAGCGTAGCCCAAGGGGGCAATGAGCAGTTCTTC.